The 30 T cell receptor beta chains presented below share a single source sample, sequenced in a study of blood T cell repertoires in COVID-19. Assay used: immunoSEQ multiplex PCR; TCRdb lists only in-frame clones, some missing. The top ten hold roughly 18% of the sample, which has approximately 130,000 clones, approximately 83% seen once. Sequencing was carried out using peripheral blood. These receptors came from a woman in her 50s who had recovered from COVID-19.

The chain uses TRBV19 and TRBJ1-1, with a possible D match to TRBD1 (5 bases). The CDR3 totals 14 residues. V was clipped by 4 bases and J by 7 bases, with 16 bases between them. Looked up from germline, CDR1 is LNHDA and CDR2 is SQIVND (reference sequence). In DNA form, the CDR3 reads TGTGCCAGTAGTACCCTAGGGGCGGGGGTTGAAGCTTTCTTT. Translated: CASSTLGAGVEAFF.

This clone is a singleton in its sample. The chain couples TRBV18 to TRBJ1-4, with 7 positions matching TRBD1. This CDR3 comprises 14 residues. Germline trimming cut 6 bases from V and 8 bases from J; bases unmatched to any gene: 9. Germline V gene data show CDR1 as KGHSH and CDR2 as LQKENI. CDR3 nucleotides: TGTGCCAGCTCGACGACAGGGAAGAGGGAAAAACTGTTTTTT. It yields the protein CASSTTGKREKLFF.

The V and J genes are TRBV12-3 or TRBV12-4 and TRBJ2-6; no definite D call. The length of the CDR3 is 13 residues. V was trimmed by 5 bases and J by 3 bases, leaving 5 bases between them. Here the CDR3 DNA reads TGTGCCAGCAGTCCTATTGGGGCCAACGTCCTGACTTTC. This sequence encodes CASSPIGANVLTF.

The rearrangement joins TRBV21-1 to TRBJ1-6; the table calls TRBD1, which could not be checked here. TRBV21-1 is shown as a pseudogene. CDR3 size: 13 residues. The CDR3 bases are TGTGCCAGCGGGGGGACAGGGGTCTCACCCCTCCACTTT. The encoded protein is CASGGTGVSPLHF.

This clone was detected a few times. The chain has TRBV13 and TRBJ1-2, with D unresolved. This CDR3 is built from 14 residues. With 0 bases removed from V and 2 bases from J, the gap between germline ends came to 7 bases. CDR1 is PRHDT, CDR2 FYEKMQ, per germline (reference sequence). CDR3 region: CASSLGGGNYGYTF. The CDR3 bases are TGTGCCAGCAGCTTAGGAGGCGGAAACTATGGCTACACCTTC.

CDR3 sequence reads: CASSSGNRMGYTF. The DNA of the CDR3 is TGTGCCAGTAGTAGCGGGAACCGGATGGGCTACACCTTC. The chain recombines TRBV19 with TRBJ1-2; D uncertain. The CDR3 contains 13 residues. V lost 4 bases and J lost 8, with 14 bases in between. Germline-derived CDR1 and CDR2 are LNHDA and SQIVND (reference sequence).

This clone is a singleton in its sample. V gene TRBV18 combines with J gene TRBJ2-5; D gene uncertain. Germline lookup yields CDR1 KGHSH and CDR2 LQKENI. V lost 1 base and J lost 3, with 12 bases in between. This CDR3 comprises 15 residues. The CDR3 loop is CASSPQLGPKETQYF. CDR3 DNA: TGTGCCAGCTCACCACAGCTCGGTCCTAAAGAGACCCAGTACTTC.

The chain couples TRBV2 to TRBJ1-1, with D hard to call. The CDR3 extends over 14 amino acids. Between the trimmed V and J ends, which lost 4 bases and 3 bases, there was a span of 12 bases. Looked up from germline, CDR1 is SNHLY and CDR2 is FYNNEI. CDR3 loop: CASSGRVEDTEAFF. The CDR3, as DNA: TGTGCCAGCAGTGGGAGGGTTGAGGACACTGAAGCTTTCTTT.

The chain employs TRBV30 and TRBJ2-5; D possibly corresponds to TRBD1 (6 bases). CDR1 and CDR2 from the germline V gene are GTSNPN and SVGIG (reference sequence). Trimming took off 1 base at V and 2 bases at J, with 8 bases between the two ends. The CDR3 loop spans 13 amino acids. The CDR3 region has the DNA TGTGCCTGGAGTGCGGACAGACAAGAGACCCAGTACTTC. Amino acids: CAWSADRQETQYF. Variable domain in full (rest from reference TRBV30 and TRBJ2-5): SQTIHQWPATLVQPVGSPLSLECTVEGTSNPNLYWYRQAAGRGLQLLFYSVGIGQISSEVPQNLSASRPQDRQFILSSKKLLLSDSGFYLCAWSADRQETQYFGPGTRLLVL.

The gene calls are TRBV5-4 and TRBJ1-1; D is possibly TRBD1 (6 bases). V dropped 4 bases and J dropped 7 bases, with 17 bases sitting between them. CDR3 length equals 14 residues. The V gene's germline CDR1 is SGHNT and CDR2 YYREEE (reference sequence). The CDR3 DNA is TGTGCCAGCAGCCCTGAACCTACAGGGAGTGAAGCTTTCTTT. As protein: CASSPEPTGSEAFF.

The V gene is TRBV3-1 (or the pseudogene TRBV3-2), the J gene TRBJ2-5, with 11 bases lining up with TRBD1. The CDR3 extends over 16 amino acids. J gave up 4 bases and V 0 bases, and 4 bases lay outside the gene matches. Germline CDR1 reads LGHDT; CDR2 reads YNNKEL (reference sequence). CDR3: CASSQEGTGGRETQYF. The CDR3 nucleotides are TGTGCCAGCAGCCAAGAAGGGACAGGGGGGAGAGAGACCCAGTACTTC.

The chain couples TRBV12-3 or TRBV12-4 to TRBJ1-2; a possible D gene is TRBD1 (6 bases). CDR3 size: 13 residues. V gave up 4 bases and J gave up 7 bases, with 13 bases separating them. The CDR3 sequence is CASSYRAPSGYTF. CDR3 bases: TGTGCCAGCAGTTACAGGGCCCCGTCTGGCTACACCTTC.

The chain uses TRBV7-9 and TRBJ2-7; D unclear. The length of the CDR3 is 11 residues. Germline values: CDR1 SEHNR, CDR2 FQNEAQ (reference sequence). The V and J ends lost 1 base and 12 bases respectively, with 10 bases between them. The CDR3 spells CASSLGGIPYF. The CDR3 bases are TGTGCCAGCAGCTTAGGTGGCATTCCGTACTTC.

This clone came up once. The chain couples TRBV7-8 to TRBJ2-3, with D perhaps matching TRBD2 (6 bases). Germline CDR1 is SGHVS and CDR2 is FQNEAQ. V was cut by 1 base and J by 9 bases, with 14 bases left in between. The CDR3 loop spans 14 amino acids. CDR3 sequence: CASSLEGLASTQYF. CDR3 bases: TGTGCCAGCAGCTTAGAAGGGCTAGCGAGCACGCAGTATTTT.

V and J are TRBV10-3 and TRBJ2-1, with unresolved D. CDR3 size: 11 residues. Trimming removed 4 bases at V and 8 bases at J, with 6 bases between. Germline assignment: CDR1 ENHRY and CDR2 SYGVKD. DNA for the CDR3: TGTGCCATCAGTGTCCGGGATGAGCAGTTCTTC. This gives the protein CAISVRDEQFF.

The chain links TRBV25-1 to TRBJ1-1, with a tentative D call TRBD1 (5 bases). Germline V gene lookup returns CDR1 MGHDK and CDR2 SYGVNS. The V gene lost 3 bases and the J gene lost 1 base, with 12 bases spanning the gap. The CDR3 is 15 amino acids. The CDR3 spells CASSDPGHGNTEAFF. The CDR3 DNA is TGTGCCAGCAGTGACCCAGGACACGGGAACACTGAAGCTTTCTTT.

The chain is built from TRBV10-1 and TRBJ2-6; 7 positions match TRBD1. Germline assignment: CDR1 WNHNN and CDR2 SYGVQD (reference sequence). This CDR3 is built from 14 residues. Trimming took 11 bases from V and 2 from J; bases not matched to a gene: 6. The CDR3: CADHRGPGANVLTF. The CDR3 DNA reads TGCGCCGACCATAGGGGGCCTGGGGCCAACGTCCTGACTTTC.

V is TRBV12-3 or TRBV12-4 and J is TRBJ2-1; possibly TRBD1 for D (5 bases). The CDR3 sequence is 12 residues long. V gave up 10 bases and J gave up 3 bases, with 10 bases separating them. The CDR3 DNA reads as TGTGCCACAGGACATTTCTACAATGAGCAGTTCTTC. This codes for CATGHFYNEQFF.

The CDR3 reads CASSRGTETEAFF. The CDR3 coding sequence is TGTGCCAGCAGCCGAGGGACAGAAACTGAAGCTTTCTTT. The V and J genes are TRBV3-1 (or the pseudogene TRBV3-2) and TRBJ1-1; 7 positions agree with TRBD1. Trimming took 4 bases from V and 5 from J; bases not matched to a gene: 4. Germline V gene data show CDR1 as LGHDT and CDR2 as YNNKEL (reference sequence). The length of the CDR3 is 13 residues.

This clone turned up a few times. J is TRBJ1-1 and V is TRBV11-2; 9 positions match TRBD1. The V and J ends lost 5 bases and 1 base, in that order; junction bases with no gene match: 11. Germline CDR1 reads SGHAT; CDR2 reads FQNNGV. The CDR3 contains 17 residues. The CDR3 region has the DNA TGTGCCAGCAGCCTGAGAGCCCCGGGACAGGGGAACACTGAAGCTTTCTTT. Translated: CASSLRAPGQGNTEAFF.

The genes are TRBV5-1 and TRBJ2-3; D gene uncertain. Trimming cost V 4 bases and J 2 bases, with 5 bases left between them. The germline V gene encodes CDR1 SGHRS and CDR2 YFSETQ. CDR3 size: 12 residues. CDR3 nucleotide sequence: TGCGCCAGCAGCCAGAACACAGATACGCAGTATTTT. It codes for CASSQNTDTQYF.

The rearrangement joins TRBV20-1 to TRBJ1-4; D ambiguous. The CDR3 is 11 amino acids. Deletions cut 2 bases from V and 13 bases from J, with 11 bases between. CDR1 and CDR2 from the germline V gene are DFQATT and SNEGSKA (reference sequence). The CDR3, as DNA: TGCAGTGCTAGATCCCCGGGAGGACTGTTTTTT. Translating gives CSARSPGGLFF.

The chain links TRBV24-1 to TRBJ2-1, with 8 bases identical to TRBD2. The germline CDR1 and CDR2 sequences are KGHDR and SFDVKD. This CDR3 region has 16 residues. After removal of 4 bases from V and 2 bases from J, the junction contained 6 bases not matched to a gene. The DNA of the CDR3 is TGTGCCACCAGTGAGGAAAGCGGGAGCACCTACAATGAGCAGTTCTTC. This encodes CATSEESGSTYNEQFF.

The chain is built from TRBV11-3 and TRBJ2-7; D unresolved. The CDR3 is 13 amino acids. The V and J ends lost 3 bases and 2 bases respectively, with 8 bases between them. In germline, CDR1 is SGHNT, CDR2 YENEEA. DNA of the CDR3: TGTGCCAGCAGCTTGGTCCAGGCCTACGAGCAGTACTTC. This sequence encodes CASSLVQAYEQYF.

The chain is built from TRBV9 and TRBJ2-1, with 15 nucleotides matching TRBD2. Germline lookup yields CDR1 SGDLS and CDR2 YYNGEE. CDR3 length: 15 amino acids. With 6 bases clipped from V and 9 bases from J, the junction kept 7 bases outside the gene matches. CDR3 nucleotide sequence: TGTGCCAGCACCTCCGGGACTAGCGGGAGGAGTGAGCAGTTCTTC. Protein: CASTSGTSGRSEQFF.

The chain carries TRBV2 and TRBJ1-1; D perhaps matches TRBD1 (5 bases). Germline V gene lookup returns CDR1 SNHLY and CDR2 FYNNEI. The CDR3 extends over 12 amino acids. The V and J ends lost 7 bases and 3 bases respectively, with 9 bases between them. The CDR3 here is CASKGRHTEAFF. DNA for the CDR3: TGTGCCAGCAAGGGGCGGCACACTGAAGCTTTCTTT. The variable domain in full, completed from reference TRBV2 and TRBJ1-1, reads EPEVTQTPSHQVTQMGQEVILRCVPISNHLYFYWYRQILGQKVEFLVSFYNNEISEKSEIFDDQFSVERPDGSNFTLKIRSTKLEDSAMYFCASKGRHTEAFFGQGTRLTVV.

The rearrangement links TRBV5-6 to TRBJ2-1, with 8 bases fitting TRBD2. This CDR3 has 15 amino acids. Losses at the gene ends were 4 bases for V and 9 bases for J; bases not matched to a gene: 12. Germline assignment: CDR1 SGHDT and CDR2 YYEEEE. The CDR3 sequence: CASSVPGLVLGEQFF. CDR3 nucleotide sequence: TGTGCCAGCAGCGTACCGGGACTAGTTTTGGGTGAGCAGTTCTTC.

CDR3 bases: TGCAGCGTTGTTAGCAATGAGCAGTTCTTC. Its translation: CSVVSNEQFF. The rearrangement links TRBV29-1 to TRBJ2-1; D unclear. The CDR3 runs 10 residues. Germline V CDR1 and CDR2: SQVTM, ANQGSEA. With 4 bases removed from V and 6 bases from J, the gap between germline ends came to 4 bases.

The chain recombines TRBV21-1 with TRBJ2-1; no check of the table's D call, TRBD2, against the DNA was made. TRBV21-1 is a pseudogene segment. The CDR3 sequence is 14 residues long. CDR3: CASSKNAGDNEQFF. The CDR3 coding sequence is TGTGCCAGCAGCAAAAATGCGGGGGACAATGAGCAGTTCTTC.

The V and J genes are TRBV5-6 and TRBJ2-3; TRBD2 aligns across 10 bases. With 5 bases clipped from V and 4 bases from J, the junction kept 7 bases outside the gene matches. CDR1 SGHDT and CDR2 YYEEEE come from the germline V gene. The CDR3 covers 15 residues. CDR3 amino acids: CASRPSGGAADTQYF. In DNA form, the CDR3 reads TGTGCCAGCAGACCAAGCGGGGGGGCAGCAGATACGCAGTATTTT.